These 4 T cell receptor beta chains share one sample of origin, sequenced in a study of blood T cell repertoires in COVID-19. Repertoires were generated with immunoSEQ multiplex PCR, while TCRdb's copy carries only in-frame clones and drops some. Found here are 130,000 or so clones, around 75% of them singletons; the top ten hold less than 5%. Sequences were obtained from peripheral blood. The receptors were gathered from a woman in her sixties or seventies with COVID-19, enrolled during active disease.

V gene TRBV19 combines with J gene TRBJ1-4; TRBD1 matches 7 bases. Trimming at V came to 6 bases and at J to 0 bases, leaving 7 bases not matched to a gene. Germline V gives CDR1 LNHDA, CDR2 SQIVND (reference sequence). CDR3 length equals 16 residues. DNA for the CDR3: TGTGCCAGTAGCCCCTCCGGGACAGCAACTAATGAAAAACTGTTTTTT. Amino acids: CASSPSGTATNEKLFF.

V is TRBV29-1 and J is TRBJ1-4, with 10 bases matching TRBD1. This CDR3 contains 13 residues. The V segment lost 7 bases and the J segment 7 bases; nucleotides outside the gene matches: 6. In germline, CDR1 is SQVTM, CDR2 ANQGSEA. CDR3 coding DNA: TGCAGCGCGGACAGGGGGACGGGTGAAAAACTGTTTTTT. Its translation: CSADRGTGEKLFF.

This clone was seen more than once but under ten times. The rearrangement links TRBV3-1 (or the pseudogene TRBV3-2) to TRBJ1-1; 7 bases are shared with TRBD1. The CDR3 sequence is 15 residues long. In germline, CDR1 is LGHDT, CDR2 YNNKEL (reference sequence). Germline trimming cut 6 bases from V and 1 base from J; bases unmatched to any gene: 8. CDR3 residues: CASRSVGTENTEAFF. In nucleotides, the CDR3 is TGTGCCAGCAGATCGGTGGGGACAGAGAACACTGAAGCTTTCTTT.

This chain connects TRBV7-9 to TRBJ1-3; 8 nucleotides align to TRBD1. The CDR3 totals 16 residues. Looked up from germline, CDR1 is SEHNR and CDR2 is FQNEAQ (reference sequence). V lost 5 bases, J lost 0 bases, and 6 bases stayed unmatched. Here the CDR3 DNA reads TGTGCCAGCAGCCCGACAGGGGTCCGCTCTGGAAACACCATATATTTT. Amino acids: CASSPTGVRSGNTIYF.